One sample yielded the 12 T cell receptor beta chains listed below, sequenced in a study of blood T cell repertoires in COVID-19. Sequencing was performed with immunoSEQ multiplex PCR; in TCRdb, only in-frame clones are kept and a portion is missing. The sample records roughly 290,000 clones, about 89% being singletons. Sample: peripheral blood. These receptors were obtained from a man aged 30 to 45 with acute or convalescent COVID-19.

This sequence joins TRBV4-1 and TRBJ1-6; D might be TRBD1 (6 bases). V lost 5 bases and J 8 bases, leaving 22 bases between the germline ends. Germline V gives CDR1 MGHRA, CDR2 YSYEKL. The CDR3 runs 17 residues. CDR3 sequence reads: CASSFRQAIPQDSPLHF. CDR3 in DNA: TGCGCCAGCAGCTTTCGACAGGCCATCCCTCAGGATTCACCCCTCCACTTT.

The V call is TRBV28, the J call TRBJ1-1; 7 nucleotides line up with TRBD1. The CDR3 extends over 16 amino acids. The V gene end was trimmed by 6 bases and the J gene end by 3 bases; junction bases not matched to a gene: 13. Per the germline V gene, CDR1 is MDHEN and CDR2 is SYDVKM. For the CDR3, the DNA is TGTGCCAGCAGACAAATTAAGGGGGCTTTGTACACTGAAGCTTTCTTT. It yields the protein CASRQIKGALYTEAFF.

The chain employs TRBV9 and TRBJ1-3; D may be TRBD1 (6 bases). Per the germline V gene, CDR1 is SGDLS and CDR2 is YYNGEE. The CDR3 runs 14 residues. Trimming removed 3 bases from V and 3 bases from J, with 10 bases in between. DNA for the CDR3: TGTGCCAGCAGCGCCACAGGGCATGGAAACACCATATATTTT. Amino acids: CASSATGHGNTIYF.

The chain has TRBV28 and TRBJ1-6; no reliable D call. The CDR3 runs to 13 residues. Germline CDR1 is MDHEN and CDR2 is SYDVKM. Trimming took 5 bases from V and 5 from J, leaving 7 bases between them. The CDR3 loop is CASSAENNSPLHF. The CDR3 coding sequence is TGTGCCAGCAGTGCCGAGAATAATTCACCCCTCCACTTT. The whole variable domain, remainder taken from reference TRBV28 and TRBJ1-6, is DVKVTQSSRYLVKRTGEKVFLECVQDMDHENMFWYRQDPGLGLRLIYFSYDVKMKEKGDIPEGYSVSREKKERFSLILESASTNQTSMYLCASSAENNSPLHFGNGTRLTVT.

The chain carries TRBV10-2 and TRBJ2-3, with a weak D call TRBD2 (5 bases). Trimming cost V 10 bases and J 2 bases, with 22 bases left between them. The CDR3 runs to 16 residues. The V gene's germline CDR1 is WSHSY and CDR2 SAAADI. CDR3 in amino acids: CATTLYMGEDTDTQYF. CDR3 DNA: TGCGCCACCACGTTGTATATGGGAGAGGACACAGATACGCAGTATTTT.

V gene TRBV28 combines with J gene TRBJ1-3; TRBD1 might be the D (6 bases). The germline V gene has CDR1 MDHEN and CDR2 SYDVKM. The CDR3 loop spans 15 amino acids. Trimming took 3 bases from V and 3 from J, leaving 12 bases between them. The CDR3 DNA is TGTGCCAGCAGTTTGGGCACAGGGTTTGGAAACACCATATATTTT. It specifies CASSLGTGFGNTIYF.

The chain carries TRBV5-1 and TRBJ2-1; 8 bases fit TRBD1. The germline V gene encodes CDR1 SGHRS and CDR2 YFSETQ. V lost 2 bases, J lost 8 bases, and 9 bases stayed unmatched. This CDR3 is 15 amino acids long. The CDR3 bases are TGCGCCAGCAGCTTCCAACGGACAGGGTTCGATGAGCAGTTCTTC. This sequence encodes CASSFQRTGFDEQFF.

The CDR3, as DNA: TGTGCCTGGAGTTACCGCCAGAACACCATATATTTT. Translating gives CAWSYRQNTIYF. V and J are TRBV30 and TRBJ1-3; D is ambiguous. The CDR3 runs 12 residues. Germline V lookup: CDR1 GTSNPN, CDR2 SVGIG (reference sequence). V was clipped by 2 bases and J by 7 bases, with 9 bases between them.

The chain recombines TRBV25-1 with TRBJ1-2; 7 nucleotides line up with TRBD1. In germline, CDR1 is MGHDK, CDR2 SYGVNS. This CDR3 comprises 15 residues. With V trimmed by 1 base and J by 8 bases, 10 bases remained unmatched. The chain's CDR3 is CASSESQGGFRGYTF. In DNA, the CDR3 is TGTGCCAGCAGTGAATCCCAAGGGGGCTTTCGGGGCTACACCTTC.

The chain links TRBV29-1 to TRBJ2-3; no reliable D call. The CDR3 is 14 residues long. From germline, CDR1 is SQVTM and CDR2 ANQGSEA. With 8 bases removed from V and 3 bases from J, the gap between germline ends came to 18 bases. CDR3 residues: CSLTKKIRTDTQYF. For the CDR3, the DNA is TGCAGCTTAACCAAAAAAATCAGGACAGATACGCAGTATTTT.

The genes are TRBV29-1 and TRBJ1-1; 9 bases align to TRBD1. Germline trimming cut 4 bases from V and 5 bases from J; bases unmatched to any gene: 2. The CDR3 consists of 12 residues. Germline V lookup: CDR1 SQVTM, CDR2 ANQGSEA. Here the CDR3 reads CSVGTGVTEAFF. CDR3 DNA: TGCAGCGTTGGGACAGGGGTGACTGAAGCTTTCTTT.

This clone was picked up one time. This chain joins TRBV27 and TRBJ2-4; TRBD1 matches 9 bases. Germline V gene sequence: CDR1 MNHEY, CDR2 SMNVEV (reference sequence). With V trimmed by 6 bases and J by 1 base, 4 bases remained unmatched. This CDR3 comprises 15 residues. CDR3 DNA sequence: TGTGCCAGCAGGGACAGGGGACTGGCCAAAAACATTCAGTACTTC. Translating it yields CASRDRGLAKNIQYF.